This is a list of T cell receptor beta chains from one sample in a study of Ad26.COV2.S vaccination and SARS-CoV-2 variants. The protocol was immunoSEQ multiplex PCR, while the TCRdb copy is restricted to in-frame clones and leaves out a portion. The sample lists 350,000 to 500,000 clones, over 75% occurring once. Source: peripheral blood, taken in a trial of Ad26.COV2.S vaccine versus placebo. The source is a person between 18 and 65 years old who received the Ad26.COV2.S COVID-19 vaccine or a placebo. Each CDR3 is given with its conserved first and last residue. The D gene is left open where the match is weak. Where a row states a size, it is once, few, many or the class of an expanded clone; other rows omit it.

V,D,J,size,DNA,CDR3
TRBV12-3/TRBV12-4,.,TRBJ2-7,once,TGTGCCAGCACCGACAGTCAAGACGAGCAGTACTTC,CASTDSQDEQYF
TRBV6-5,.,TRBJ1-5,.,TGTGCCAGCAGTCCATGGGGAGGCAATCAGCCCCAGCATTTT,CASSPWGGNQPQHF
TRBV3-1/TRBV3-2,.,TRBJ1-2,.,TGTGCCAGCAGCCAAGCGATTAATCTCCACTATGGCTACACCTTC,CASSQAINLHYGYTF
TRBV9,.,TRBJ1-2,.,TGTGCCAGCAGCCCGGGGGGGGACGACTATGGCTACACCTTC,CASSPGGDDYGYTF
TRBV18,.,TRBJ2-7,.,TGTGCCAGCTCACCGGGGTTCGGCTACGAGCAGTACTTC,CASSPGFGYEQYF
TRBV6-1,TRBD1,TRBJ1-6,.,TGTGCCAGCAGTGAAGCTCGAGACAGGGCAAATCCTCCCAAAAGTCTAATGTCCCTCCACTTT,CASSEARDRANPPKSLMSLHF
TRBV5-6,.,TRBJ2-7,.,TGTGCCAGCAGCTTGGTAGGCTTAAGCTCCTACGAGCAGTACTTC,CASSLVGLSSYEQYF
TRBV24-1,.,TRBJ2-7,.,TGTGCCACCAGCCGAATAGGACAGGAGCAGTACTTC,CATSRIGQEQYF
TRBV19,.,TRBJ2-7,.,TGTGCCAGGGCGAGAGGACCGACGGGGCGAATCTCCTACGAGCAGTACTTC,CARARGPTGRISYEQYF
TRBV4-1,.,TRBJ1-5,.,TGCGCCAGCAGCCAAGATCGAGGGGCGCCTCAGCCCCAGCATTTT,CASSQDRGAPQPQHF
TRBV15,.,TRBJ2-1,.,TGTGCCACCAGCAGTGACTGGGGTGACGGAGAGGTAAGCTACAATGAGCAGTTCTTC,CATSSDWGDGEVSYNEQFF
TRBV5-1,TRBD1,TRBJ1-3,.,TGCGCCAGCAGCTTACAAGGGACAGGGACTGGAAACACCATATATTTT,CASSLQGTGTGNTIYF
TRBV5-4,.,TRBJ2-7,.,TGTGCCAGCAGCTTGGCGAGACAGGCGCTCTACGAGCAGTACTTC,CASSLARQALYEQYF
TRBV11-3,TRBD1,TRBJ2-1,once,TGTGCCAGCAGACGGACAGGGAACAATGAGCAGTTCTTC,CASRRTGNNEQFF